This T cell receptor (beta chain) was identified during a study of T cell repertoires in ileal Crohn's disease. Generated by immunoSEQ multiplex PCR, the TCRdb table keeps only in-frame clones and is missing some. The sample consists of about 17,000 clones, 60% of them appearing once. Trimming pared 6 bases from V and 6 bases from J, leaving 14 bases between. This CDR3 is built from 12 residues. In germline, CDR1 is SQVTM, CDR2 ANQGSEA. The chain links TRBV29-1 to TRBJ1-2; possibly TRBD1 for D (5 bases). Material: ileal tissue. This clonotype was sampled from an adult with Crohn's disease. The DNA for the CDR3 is TGCAGCGTAATGGCCGGGACTCATGGCTACACCTTC. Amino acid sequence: CSVMAGTHGYTF.